Described below is a single T cell receptor beta chain sequence and its context. The data derive from a study of blood T cell repertoires in COVID-19. For the study at large: Whether acute or convalescent, the COVID-19 samples came from the United States, Italy and Spain. T cells, B-cell-depleted T cells, or PBMCs supplied cDNA or gDNA.

Cohort 3 donors were reported recovered after two negative PCRs, clearance, or symptom resolution. Assay: immunoSEQ multiplex PCR; the TCRdb copy retains only in-frame clones and omits some. The profile shows roughly 330,000 clones, about 89% of them singletons. Germline V gene lookup returns CDR1 SGHTA and CDR2 FQGTGA. V lost 2 bases and J lost 3; bases outside the gene matches: 6. The length of the CDR3 is 15 residues. This clonotype originated in a woman in her 30s who had recovered from COVID-19. The chain carries TRBV7-3 and TRBJ2-7; 8 nucleotides match TRBD2. Sequencing was performed on PBMCs or T cells enriched from blood (not recorded which). The CDR3 sequence: CASSLRSSGFYEQYF. Here the CDR3 DNA reads TGTGCCAGCAGCTTACGGTCTAGCGGGTTCTACGAGCAGTACTTC.